These 27 T cell receptor beta chains were sequenced from one sample in a study of blood T cell repertoires in COVID-19. Repertoires were generated with immunoSEQ multiplex PCR, while TCRdb's copy carries only in-frame clones and drops some. This table holds 250,000 to 300,000 clones, about 86% found once. Source material: PBMCs or T cells enriched from blood (not recorded which). The source is a man in his thirties or forties with acute COVID-19.

The V and J genes are TRBV6-6 and TRBJ1-2; possibly TRBD1 for D (5 bases). V gave up 4 bases and J gave up 7 bases, with 13 bases separating them. The CDR3 is 13 amino acids. Per germline, CDR1 MNHNY and CDR2 SVGAGI (reference sequence). CDR3 sequence reads: CASSLPTAFGYTF. The CDR3 DNA reads TGTGCCAGCAGTTTACCGACAGCCTTTGGCTACACCTTC.

The chain employs TRBV11-3 and TRBJ2-1; D gene uncertain. The CDR3 totals 12 residues. V dropped 2 bases and J dropped 7 bases, with 6 bases sitting between them. From germline, CDR1 is SGHNT and CDR2 YENEEA. CDR3 in amino acids: CASSLNLNEQFF. In DNA form, the CDR3 reads TGTGCCAGCAGCTTAAACCTAAATGAGCAGTTCTTC.

The rearrangement uses TRBV9 and TRBJ1-5; no clear D. CDR3 length equals 15 residues. Trimming took 3 bases from V and 3 from J, leaving 13 bases between them. CDR1 and CDR2 (germline): SGDLS, YYNGEE. The CDR3 loop is CASSDASDFNQPQHF. The CDR3 nucleotides are TGTGCCAGCAGCGACGCTTCAGATTTCAATCAGCCCCAGCATTTT.

This rearrangement joins TRBV27 to TRBJ1-5, with D uncertain. V was clipped by 6 bases and J by 2 bases, with 11 bases between them. The CDR3 has 14 residues. Germline V lookup: CDR1 MNHEY, CDR2 SMNVEV (reference sequence). This CDR3 reads CASRASGGNQPQHF. The DNA of the CDR3 is TGTGCCAGCAGGGCCTCGGGAGGCAATCAGCCCCAGCATTTT.

This clone was seen a single time. The gene calls are TRBV5-1 and TRBJ2-5; 9 positions match TRBD2. The CDR3 contains 14 residues. V shed 7 bases, J shed 5 bases, and the junction held 9 bases outside the gene matches. Germline CDR1 and CDR2: SGHRS and YFSETQ. As DNA, the CDR3 is TGCGCCAGCTCTGACGCGGGGGGGCTTGAGACCCAGTACTTC. Protein sequence: CASSDAGGLETQYF.

This clone was recorded only once. The V and J genes are TRBV5-4 and TRBJ1-1, with D perhaps matching TRBD1 (5 bases). With 2 bases removed from V and 1 base from J, the gap between germline ends came to 12 bases. The CDR3 extends over 15 amino acids. Per germline, CDR1 SGHNT and CDR2 YYREEE (reference sequence). Here the CDR3 reads CASSFLDGGNTEAFF. CDR3 nucleotide sequence: TGTGCCAGCAGCTTTCTGGACGGGGGGAACACTGAAGCTTTCTTT. Based on the CDR3 plus reference TRBV5-4 and TRBJ1-1, the full variable domain is ETGVTQSPTHLIKTRGQQVTLRCSSQSGHNTVSWYQQALGQGPQFIFQYYREEENGRGNFPPRFSGLQFPNYSSELNVNALELDDSALYLCASSFLDGGNTEAFFGQGTRLTVV.

The V and J genes are TRBV11-3 and TRBJ2-4; 11 bases align to TRBD2. The germline gives CDR1 SGHNT, CDR2 YENEEA. The CDR3 contains 16 residues. V was pared by 1 base and J by 6 bases, with 5 bases of the junction left unmatched. The CDR3 sequence is CASSLALAGELNIQYF. As DNA, the CDR3 is TGTGCCAGCAGCTTAGCACTAGCGGGAGAACTAAACATTCAGTACTTC.

This clone was seen only once. The chain recombines TRBV19 with TRBJ1-2; maybe TRBD1 (6 bases). V lost 3 bases, J lost 6 bases, and 11 bases lay in between. The CDR3 spans 13 residues. Per germline, CDR1 LNHDA and CDR2 SQIVND (reference sequence). The CDR3 is CASSIQGLHGYTF. In DNA, the CDR3 is TGTGCCAGTAGTATTCAGGGGCTCCATGGCTACACCTTC.

This chain links TRBV28 with TRBJ2-5, with no clear D. Germline lookup yields CDR1 MDHEN and CDR2 SYDVKM. This CDR3 has 14 residues. V lost 1 base to trimming and J lost 4 bases, with 10 bases between them. The CDR3 reads CASSLFASGETQYF. CDR3 nucleotides: TGTGCCAGCAGTTTATTTGCTAGTGGAGAGACCCAGTACTTC.

This clone has just one count. The chain recombines TRBV2 with TRBJ1-2; 11 nucleotides agree with TRBD1. This CDR3 spans 14 amino acids. Losses at the gene ends were 6 bases for V and 2 bases for J; bases not matched to a gene: 2. The V gene's germline CDR1 is SNHLY and CDR2 FYNNEI. CDR3: CASRRTGGNYGYTF. CDR3 DNA: TGTGCCAGCAGACGGACAGGGGGCAACTATGGCTACACCTTC.

This sequence joins TRBV5-1 and TRBJ1-5; possibly TRBD1 for D (5 bases). The germline gives CDR1 SGHRS, CDR2 YFSETQ. The V end was cut by 3 bases, the J end by 4 bases, with 14 bases between. The CDR3 extends over 15 amino acids. This CDR3 is CASSYDGGKNQPQHF. CDR3 DNA sequence: TGCGCCAGCAGCTATGACGGGGGGAAAAATCAGCCCCAGCATTTT. Combining the CDR3 with reference TRBV5-1 and TRBJ1-5 gives the whole variable domain KAGVTQTPRYLIKTRGQQVTLSCSPISGHRSVSWYQQTPGQGLQFLFEYFSETQRNKGNFPGRFSGRQFSNSRSEMNVSTLELGDSALYLCASSYDGGKNQPQHFGDGTRLSIL.

The CDR3 DNA reads as TGTGCCAGTAGTTCGACCGGGACAAATGGCGGGGAGCTGTTTTTT. Encoded protein: CASSSTGTNGGELFF. The chain has TRBV19 and TRBJ2-2; D is perhaps TRBD1 (6 bases). Trimming removed 5 bases from V and 7 bases from J, with 17 bases in between. The CDR3 has 15 amino acids. Germline V gives CDR1 LNHDA, CDR2 SQIVND (reference sequence). Full variable domain (missing parts from reference TRBV19 and TRBJ2-2): DGGITQSPKYLFRKEGQNVTLSCEQNLNHDAMYWYRQDPGQGLRLIYYSQIVNDFQKGDIAEGYSVSREKKESFPLTVTSAQKNPTAFYLCASSSTGTNGGELFFGEGSRLTVL.

The genes are TRBV6-5 and TRBJ1-4, with 7 nucleotides matching TRBD1. The V gene's germline CDR1 is MNHEY and CDR2 SVGAGI. This CDR3 comprises 13 residues. V was clipped by 4 bases and J by 8 bases; unmatched bases: 4. The CDR3 DNA sequence: TGTGCCAGCAGTTTTGACAGGGTAGAAAAACTGTTTTTT. Its translation is CASSFDRVEKLFF.

V usage is TRBV14 and J usage is TRBJ2-2, with TRBD2 matching over 8 bases. Losses at the gene ends were 2 bases for V and 6 bases for J; bases not matched to a gene: 11. There are 17 residues in the CDR3. Per the germline V gene, CDR1 is SGHDN and CDR2 is FVKESK. DNA of the CDR3: TGTGCCAGCAGCCAAAATCGATGGAGCGGGAGAGCCGGGGAGCTGTTTTTT. Translating gives CASSQNRWSGRAGELFF.

The chain recombines TRBV27 with TRBJ2-3; D gene unclear. Trimming pared 6 bases from V and 5 bases from J, leaving 12 bases between. Germline V gives CDR1 MNHEY, CDR2 SMNVEV (reference sequence). This CDR3 is 13 amino acids long. The CDR3 DNA reads as TGTGCCAGCAGAGGCGGTGGAGAAGATACGCAGTATTTT. Translation gives CASRGGGEDTQYF.

This clone was observed once. V usage is TRBV6-6 and J usage is TRBJ2-3, with 9 bases fitting TRBD1. Germline V lookup: CDR1 MNHNY, CDR2 SVGAGI (reference sequence). The CDR3 is made up of 16 amino acids. Trimming at V came to 5 bases and at J to 3 bases, leaving 9 bases not matched to a gene. CDR3 coding DNA: TGTGCCAGCAGTGGAGGGACAGGGCCTAAAACAGATACGCAGTATTTT. Residues: CASSGGTGPKTDTQYF.

About this clone: The sample carries other DNA sequences with the same CDR3. The rearrangement uses TRBV18 and TRBJ1-3; D may be TRBD1 (5 bases). The V gene's germline CDR1 is KGHSH and CDR2 LQKENI. This CDR3 spans 14 amino acids. Trimming removed 1 base at V and 4 bases at J, with 8 bases between. The CDR3 sequence: CASSPQGSGNTIYF. In nucleotides, the CDR3 is TGTGCCAGCTCACCACAGGGGTCGGGAAACACCATATATTTT.

In this sample, this clone turned up a few times. CDR3 loop: CASASGGQNEQFF. The CDR3 DNA is TGTGCCAGCGCTAGCGGGGGCCAGAATGAGCAGTTCTTC. The gene calls are TRBV6-4 and TRBJ2-1; 10 bases are a match to TRBD2. The germline CDR1 and CDR2 sequences are MRHNA and SNTAGT. The junction had 5 bases not matched to a gene; V was cut back by 8 bases and J by 7 bases. CDR3 length equals 13 residues.

The genes are TRBV19 and TRBJ2-5; 9 bases agree with TRBD1. V was clipped by 5 bases and J by 5 bases; unmatched bases: 9. The length of the CDR3 is 15 residues. From germline, CDR1 is LNHDA and CDR2 SQIVND (reference sequence). CDR3 nucleotide sequence: TGTGCCAGTAGTTCCACAGGGGGCTGGTCTGAGACCCAGTACTTC. It is translated as CASSSTGGWSETQYF.

This chain's CDR3 is CASSEILRNTEAFF. The CDR3 DNA reads as TGTGCCAGCAGTGAAATCCTAAGGAACACTGAAGCTTTCTTT. This rearrangement joins TRBV6-1 to TRBJ1-1, with D unclear. Germline V gene sequence: CDR1 MNHNS, CDR2 SASEGT. This CDR3 region has 14 residues. Trimming shortened V by 2 bases and J by 1 base, and 8 bases separated the two germline ends.

The chain is built from TRBV6-5 and TRBJ1-2; 9 nucleotides match TRBD1. V was pared by 5 bases and J by 8 bases, with 3 bases of the junction left unmatched. The CDR3 has 12 amino acids. Per the germline V gene, CDR1 is MNHEY and CDR2 is SVGAGI. In DNA form, the CDR3 reads TGTGCCAGCAGTCGGACAGGGGCGGGCTACACCTTC. Its protein product is CASSRTGAGYTF.

The chain couples TRBV3-1 (or the pseudogene TRBV3-2) to TRBJ1-1; possibly TRBD1 for D (5 bases). CDR3 size: 12 residues. Deletions cut 5 bases from V and 5 bases from J, with 9 bases between. Germline V gene lookup returns CDR1 LGHDT and CDR2 YNNKEL (reference sequence). The CDR3 reads CASSFRQTEAFF. DNA of the CDR3: TGTGCCAGCAGCTTCCGACAGACTGAAGCTTTCTTT.

The chain recombines TRBV5-4 with TRBJ1-1; 11 bases agree with TRBD1. J gave up 0 bases and V 4 bases, and 5 bases lay outside the gene matches. This CDR3 has 16 amino acids. Germline V CDR1 and CDR2: SGHNT, YYREEE (reference sequence). CDR3 nucleotide sequence: TGTGCCAGCAGCGCAGGACAGGGGGCCCTGAACACTGAAGCTTTCTTT. Protein product: CASSAGQGALNTEAFF.

The chain couples TRBV12-5 to TRBJ2-7; perhaps TRBD1 as D (5 bases). CDR1 and CDR2 from the germline V gene are LGHNT and FRNRAP. V was shortened by 7 bases and J by 2 bases, with 18 bases between the two germline ends. The CDR3 consists of 15 residues. This CDR3 reads CASVSGVGPTYEQYV. CDR3 nucleotide sequence: TGTGCTAGTGTCTCCGGCGTGGGGCCTACCTACGAGCAGTACGTC.

J is TRBJ1-2 and V is TRBV13; no clear D. V shed 5 bases and J shed 2 bases, with 12 bases lying between them. The CDR3 is made up of 14 amino acids. CDR1 and CDR2 from the germline V gene are PRHDT and FYEKMQ (reference sequence). The CDR3 DNA is TGTGCCAGCAGCCGAGGCGACGGAAACTATGGCTACACCTTC. Its translation: CASSRGDGNYGYTF.

The chain carries TRBV5-1 and TRBJ2-2; D may be TRBD1 (6 bases). The V end lost 2 bases, the J end lost 3 bases, and 11 bases lay between the germline ends. The CDR3 has 15 amino acids. CDR1 SGHRS and CDR2 YFSETQ come from the germline V gene. The CDR3 reads CASSFYRVDTGELFF. The CDR3 DNA sequence: TGCGCCAGCAGCTTTTACAGGGTGGACACCGGGGAGCTGTTTTTT.

This sequence joins TRBV5-4 and TRBJ1-2; 8 positions match TRBD1. The CDR3 has 14 residues. The V gene end was trimmed by 5 bases and the J gene end by 5 bases; junction bases not matched to a gene: 8. The germline CDR1 and CDR2 sequences are SGHNT and YYREEE (reference sequence). This CDR3 is CASSPDQGAYGYTF. CDR3 DNA: TGTGCCAGCAGTCCAGACCAGGGGGCGTATGGCTACACCTTC. Variable domain in full (rest from reference TRBV5-4 and TRBJ1-2): ETGVTQSPTHLIKTRGQQVTLRCSSQSGHNTVSWYQQALGQGPQFIFQYYREEENGRGNFPPRFSGLQFPNYSSELNVNALELDDSALYLCASSPDQGAYGYTFGSGTRLTVV.